This T cell receptor (beta chain) was recovered during a study of cytomegalovirus exposure and HLA in healthy donors. Findings of the study overall: Generally TCR sequences proved uncommon, though certain public TCRs appeared in numerous donors. There were under 200 TCR beta chains listed as cytomegalovirus-associated.

Sequencing was performed with immunoSEQ multiplex PCR; in TCRdb, only in-frame clones are kept and a portion is missing. The sample lists under 60,000 clones, 88% seen once, with about 6.7% in the top ten. On this clone itself: Its cognate antigen is unknown.

V lost 5 bases, J lost 7 bases, and 20 bases lay in between. Germline V gene lookup returns CDR1 MDHEN and CDR2 SYDVKM. This CDR3 region has 16 residues. The sequence was obtained from a woman in her twenties or thirties in good health and CMV-seronegative. The rearrangement links TRBV28 to TRBJ2-2, with D perhaps TRBD2 (6 bases). Input material: PBMCs. This CDR3 is CASSPRTEGEVGELFF. CDR3 DNA: TGTGCCAGCAGTCCGAGGACGGAAGGGGAGGTCGGGGAGCTGTTTTTT.